This T cell receptor (beta chain) was sequenced for a study of blood T cell repertoires in COVID-19 (TCRdb year 2020). Context from the whole study: Samples covering the acute and convalescent phases of COVID-19 were provided by collaborators in the United States, Italy and Spain. The repertoires were released in a freely available public database intended as a resource for research on the immune response to SARS-CoV-2. Where available, HLA class I and class II types were obtained from metadata supplied by the sample provider rather than from assay-based typing. The prospective study material was composed of cDNA or gDNA derived from T cells, B-cell-depleted T cells, or PBMCs. The samples were drawn from the first 160 participants of the ongoing ImmuneRACE study and from 950 to 1,500 subjects provided by 6 global collaborators. Deeply sampled blood TCRbeta repertoires from subjects exposed to, actively infected with, or recovered from COVID-19 were included in the dataset. A de-identified subject ID, COVID-19 status, age in years and sex were almost always included in the sample metadata. Study-level results and caveats: How much clinical and demographic metadata was included differed by source and by participant, and the metadata was provided uncurated.

Turning to this clone: Its antigen is not yet known. Base qualities were left out, and no much larger clone turns up one base away.

The CDR3 goes from the cysteine to the phenylalanine over 18 residues. Only the CDR3 portion is preserved as DNA: 54 bases, with reading frame beginning at the first base. CDR1 and CDR2 were assigned from the germline V gene as SGHDN and FVKESK. V and J are trimmed by 4 bases and 6 bases, and the gene matches miss 13 bases of the junction. TCRbeta CDR3 regions were amplified from genomic DNA by means of the immunoSEQ Assay, a bias-controlled multiplex PCR. As for the authors' bioinformatics: Within the assay, amplification of reference gene primers was used to estimate how many nucleated cells each sample contained. To quantify the absolute abundance of each unique TCRbeta CDR3 rearrangement, sequence reads were collapsed and filtered. For each sample, productive Simpson clonality was calculated as the square root of Simpson's diversity index across productive rearrangements. TCRdb took this table from immuneACCESS and kept in-frame rearrangements with V and J called. Such tables lack part of the clones; where checked against another copy, unresolved V genes explain under half of the gap, and the rest is unexplained. The D gene and trimming were derived from the DNA, and the V and J assignments and clone size from that table. Here the sample has about 140,000 clones; 75% to 80% occur a single time. The ten largest clonotypes hold 2.5% to 3% of the sample.

In the prospective study, participants were about 18 to 95 years old, resided in about two dozen geographic areas of the United States, and were enrolled through a virtual design. In the prospective study, cohorts were assigned on the basis of participant-reported clinical history obtained from a screening survey and a study questionnaire. Recovered participants in ImmuneRACE Cohort 3 were defined as having two consecutive negative NP/OP PCR tests, clearance from a healthcare professional, or resolution of symptoms. Mobile phlebotomists in the prospective study collected whole blood, serum and a nasopharyngeal or oropharyngeal swab from every participant. Over a roughly two-month period, participants in the prospective study had the option of providing additional blood draws and questionnaires. Before DNA extraction, prospective study blood samples were shipped either frozen or at room temperature.

The sequencing sample was made of PBMCs or T cells enriched from blood (not recorded which). The chain is encoded by TRBV14 joined to TRBJ1-6, with 9 bases matching TRBD1. The TCR was taken from a woman aged 45-65 years who had recovered from COVID-19. The DNA sequence is TGTGCCAGCAGCCGCCGTCACGCCGGGACAGGGTTTAATTCACCCCTCCACTTT. Its translation reads: CASSRRHAGTGFNSPLHF.